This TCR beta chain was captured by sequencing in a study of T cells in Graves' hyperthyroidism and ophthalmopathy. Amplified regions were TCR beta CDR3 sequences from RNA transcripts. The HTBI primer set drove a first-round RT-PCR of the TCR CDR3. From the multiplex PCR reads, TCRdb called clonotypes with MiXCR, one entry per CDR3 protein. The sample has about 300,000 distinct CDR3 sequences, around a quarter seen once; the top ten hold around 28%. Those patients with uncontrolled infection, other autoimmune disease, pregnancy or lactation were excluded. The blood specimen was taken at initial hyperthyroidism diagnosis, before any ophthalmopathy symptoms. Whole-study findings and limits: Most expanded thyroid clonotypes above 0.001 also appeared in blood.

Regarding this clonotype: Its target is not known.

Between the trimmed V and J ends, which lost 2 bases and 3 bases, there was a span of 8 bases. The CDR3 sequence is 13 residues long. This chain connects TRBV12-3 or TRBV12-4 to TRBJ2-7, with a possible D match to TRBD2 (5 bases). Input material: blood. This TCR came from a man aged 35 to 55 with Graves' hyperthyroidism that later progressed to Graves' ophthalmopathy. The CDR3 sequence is CASSLFAGYEQYF. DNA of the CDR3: TGTGCCAGCAGTTTATTCGCGGGCTACGAGCAGTACTTC.